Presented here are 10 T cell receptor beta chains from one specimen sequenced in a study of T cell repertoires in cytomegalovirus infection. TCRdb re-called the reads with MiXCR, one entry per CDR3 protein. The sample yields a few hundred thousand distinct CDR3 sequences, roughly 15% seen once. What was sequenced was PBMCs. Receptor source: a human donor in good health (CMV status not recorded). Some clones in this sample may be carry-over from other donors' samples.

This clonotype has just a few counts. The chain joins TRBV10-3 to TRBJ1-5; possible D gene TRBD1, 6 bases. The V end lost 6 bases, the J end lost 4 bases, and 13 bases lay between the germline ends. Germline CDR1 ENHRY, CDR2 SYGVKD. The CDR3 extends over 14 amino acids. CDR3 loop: CAISQGQGNQPQHF. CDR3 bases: TGTGCCATCAGCCAGGGGCAGGGGAATCAGCCCCAGCATTTT.

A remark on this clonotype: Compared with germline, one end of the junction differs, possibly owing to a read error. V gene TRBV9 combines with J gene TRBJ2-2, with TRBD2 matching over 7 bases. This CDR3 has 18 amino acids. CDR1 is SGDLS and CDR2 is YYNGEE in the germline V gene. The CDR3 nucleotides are TGTGCCAGCAGCGTAGCAGGCAGCGGGAACTCGAACTCCGGGGAGCTGTTTTTT. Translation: CASSVAGSGNSNSGELFF.

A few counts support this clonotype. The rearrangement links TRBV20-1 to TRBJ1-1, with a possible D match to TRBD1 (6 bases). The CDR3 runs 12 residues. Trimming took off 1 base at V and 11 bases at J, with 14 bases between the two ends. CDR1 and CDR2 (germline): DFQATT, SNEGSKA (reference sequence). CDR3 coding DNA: TGCAGTGCTAGAGGGGGGGGACAAGACGCTTTCTTT. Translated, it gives CSARGGGQDAFF.

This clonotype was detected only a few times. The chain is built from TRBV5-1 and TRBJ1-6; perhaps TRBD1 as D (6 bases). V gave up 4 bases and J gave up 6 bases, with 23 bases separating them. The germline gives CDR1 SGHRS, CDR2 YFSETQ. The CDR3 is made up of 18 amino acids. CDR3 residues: CASSDDRPHVDFNSPLHF. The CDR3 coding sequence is TGCGCCAGCAGCGACGACAGGCCCCATGTGGACTTTAATTCACCCCTCCACTTT.

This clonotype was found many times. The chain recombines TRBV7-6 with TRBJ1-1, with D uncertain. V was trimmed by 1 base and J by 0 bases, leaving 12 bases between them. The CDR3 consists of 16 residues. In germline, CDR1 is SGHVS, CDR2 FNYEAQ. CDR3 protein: CASSLVLENMNTEAFF. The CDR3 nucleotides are TGTGCCAGCAGCTTAGTCCTTGAAAACATGAACACTGAAGCTTTCTTT. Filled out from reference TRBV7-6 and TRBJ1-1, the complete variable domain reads GAGVSQSPRYKVTKRGQDVALRCDPISGHVSLYWYRQALGQGPEFLTYFNYEAQQDKSGLPNDRFSAERPEGSISTLTIQRTEQRDSAMYRCASSLVLENMNTEAFFGQGTRLTVV.

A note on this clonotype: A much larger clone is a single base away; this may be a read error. The CDR3 nucleotides are TGTGCCAGCAGGGCAGGGCTTAACTATGGCTTCACCTTC. This codes for CASRAGLNYGFTF. The chain couples TRBV6-1 to TRBJ1-2; a possible D gene is TRBD1 (5 bases). The CDR3 contains 13 residues. Germline V gives CDR1 MNHNS, CDR2 SASEGT.

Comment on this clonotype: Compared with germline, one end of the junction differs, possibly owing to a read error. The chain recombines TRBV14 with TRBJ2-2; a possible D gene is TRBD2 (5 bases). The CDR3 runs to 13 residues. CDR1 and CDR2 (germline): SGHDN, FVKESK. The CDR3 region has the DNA TGTGCCAGCAGTTACCGATACACCGGGGAGCTGTTATTT. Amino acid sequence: CASSYRYTGELLF. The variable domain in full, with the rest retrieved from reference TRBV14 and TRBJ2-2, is EAGVTQFPSHSVIEKGQTVTLRCDPISGHDNLYWYRRVMGKEIKFLLHFVKESKQDESGMPNNRFLAERTGGTYSTLKVQPAELEDSGVYFCASSYRYTGELLFGEGSRLTVL.

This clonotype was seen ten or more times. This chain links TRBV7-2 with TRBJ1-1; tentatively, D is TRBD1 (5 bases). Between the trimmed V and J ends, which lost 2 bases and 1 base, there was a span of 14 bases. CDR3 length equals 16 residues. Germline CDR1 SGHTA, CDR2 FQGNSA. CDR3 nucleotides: TGTGCCAGCAGCTTAATGGCCAACAGGCCGAACACTGAAGCTTTCTTT. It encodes CASSLMANRPNTEAFF.

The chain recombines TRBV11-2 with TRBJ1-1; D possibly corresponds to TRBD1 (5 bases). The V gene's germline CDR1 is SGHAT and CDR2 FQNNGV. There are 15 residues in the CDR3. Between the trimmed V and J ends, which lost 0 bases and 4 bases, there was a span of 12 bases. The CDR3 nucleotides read TGTGCCAGCAGCTTAGAGAGGGGTTGGGTCACTGAAGCTTTCTTT. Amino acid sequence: CASSLERGWVTEAFF.

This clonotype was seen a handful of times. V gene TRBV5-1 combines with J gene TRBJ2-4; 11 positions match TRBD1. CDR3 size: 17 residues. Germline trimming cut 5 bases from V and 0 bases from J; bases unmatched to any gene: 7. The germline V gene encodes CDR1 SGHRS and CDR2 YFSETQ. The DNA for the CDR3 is TGCGCCAGCAGAGACGGGACAGGGGGTCTAGCCAAAAACATTCAGTACTTC. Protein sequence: CASRDGTGGLAKNIQYF.